This T cell receptor beta chain is from a study of blood T cell repertoires in COVID-19. Study at large: Whether acute or convalescent, the COVID-19 samples came from the United States, Italy and Spain. PBMCs, B-cell-depleted T cells, or T cells provided the cDNA or gDNA that made up the material.

The CDR3 has 15 residues. V was pared by 2 bases and J by 5 bases, with 9 bases of the junction left unmatched. Germline CDR1 LGHDT, CDR2 YNNKEL (reference sequence). This clone was observed a single time. Authors' methods: The assay estimated nucleated cells by amplifying reference gene primers. Assay used: immunoSEQ multiplex PCR; TCRdb lists only in-frame clones, some missing. V, J and clone size reflect that table, while D and trimming were determined from the DNA. The sample records about 170,000 clones, around 81% being singletons. V and J are TRBV3-1 (or the pseudogene TRBV3-2) and TRBJ2-7, with TRBD2 matching over 7 bases. This TCR derives from a man between 65 and 85 years old with active or convalescent COVID-19. Sequencing was performed on peripheral blood. This CDR3 reads CASSQKAGSPHEQYF. The CDR3, as DNA: TGTGCCAGCAGCCAAAAAGCGGGGTCCCCCCACGAGCAGTACTTC.